These 25 T cell receptor beta chains were sequenced from one sample in a study of Ad26.COV2.S vaccination and SARS-CoV-2 variants. Assay used: immunoSEQ multiplex PCR; TCRdb lists only in-frame clones, some missing. The sample shows fewer than 800,000 clones, around 89% of them seen only once. Treatment specified: some 19 received Ad26.COV2.S at low or high dose, single or two shots; about 5 received placebo; per-sample allocation not given. Sampling took place 63 days after the first vaccine or placebo injection. The material was peripheral blood, obtained in a trial of Ad26.COV2.S vaccine versus placebo. The receptor source for this set is a person aged 18 to 65 who received the Ad26.COV2.S COVID-19 vaccine or a placebo.

The chain links TRBV24-1 to TRBJ2-7; D gene unclear. The germline V gene has CDR1 KGHDR and CDR2 SFDVKD. Trimming shortened V by 4 bases and J by 0 bases, and 18 bases separated the two germline ends. CDR3 length: 17 amino acids. The CDR3 coding sequence is TGTGCCACCAGTGACAACCTGACCAACCCCTTCTCCTACGAGCAGTACTTC. Its translation is CATSDNLTNPFSYEQYF.

The chain has TRBV6-4 and TRBJ2-3; 7 nucleotides match TRBD2. Germline V gene sequence: CDR1 MRHNA, CDR2 SNTAGT. CDR3 size: 15 residues. With 3 bases clipped from V and 0 bases from J, the junction kept 3 bases outside the gene matches. CDR3 amino acids: CASSDFGGSTDTQYF. The CDR3 DNA sequence: TGTGCCAGCAGTGATTTCGGGGGGAGCACAGATACGCAGTATTTT.

The chain is built from TRBV5-1 and TRBJ2-1; possible D gene TRBD1, 6 bases. The CDR3 totals 12 residues. V was cut by 0 bases and J by 9 bases, with 7 bases left in between. CDR1 is SGHRS and CDR2 is YFSETQ in the germline V gene. In DNA form, the CDR3 reads TGCGCCAGCAGCTTGGAGGGGGTTGAGCAGTTCTTC. Translated, it gives CASSLEGVEQFF.

The chain links TRBV6-5 to TRBJ1-1; 7 bases match TRBD1. Trimming at V came to 8 bases and at J to 7 bases, leaving 10 bases not matched to a gene. Germline values: CDR1 MNHEY, CDR2 SVGAGI. The CDR3 runs to 13 residues. The CDR3 loop is CASLRQGGGEAFF. CDR3 coding DNA: TGTGCCAGCCTACGACAGGGAGGCGGTGAAGCTTTCTTT.

V gene TRBV12-3 or TRBV12-4 combines with J gene TRBJ2-2; 8 nucleotides match TRBD2. This CDR3 has 13 amino acids. V shed 9 bases and J 3 bases; nucleotides not matched to a gene: 3. This CDR3 is CASLAGHTGELFF. The CDR3 DNA follows: TGTGCCAGTTTAGCGGGACACACCGGGGAGCTGTTTTTT.

This chain joins TRBV6-5 and TRBJ1-6, with 12 nucleotides matching TRBD1. Germline V gene data show CDR1 as MNHEY and CDR2 as SVGAGI. The CDR3 is 14 amino acids. J gave up 10 bases and V 6 bases, and 4 bases lay outside the gene matches. The CDR3 DNA reads as TGTGCCAGCAGGCCCGGGACAGGGGGCTCACCCCTCCACTTT. Translation: CASRPGTGGSPLHF.

This clone has only one observation. The chain has TRBV7-2 and TRBJ2-7, with 9 nucleotides matching TRBD2. J lost 3 bases, V lost 5 bases, and 8 bases had no gene match. Germline CDR1 SGHTA, CDR2 FQGNSA. This CDR3 has 15 residues. The chain's CDR3 is CASSNPGLAIYEQYF. For the CDR3, the DNA is TGTGCCAGCAGCAACCCGGGACTAGCAATCTACGAGCAGTACTTC.

Note on this clone: A junction boundary mismatches the germline segment, possibly from a read error. J is TRBJ1-2 and V is TRBV19; a possible D gene is TRBD1 (6 bases). CDR1 LNHDA and CDR2 SQIVND come from the germline V gene (reference sequence). The CDR3 consists of 14 residues. Here the CDR3 reads CASTSSRGDYGYIF. The CDR3, as DNA: TGTGCCAGTACCTCGAGCAGGGGCGATTATGGCTACATCTTC.

Only one count was recorded for this clone. The chain uses TRBV7-9 and TRBJ2-1; TRBD2 agrees at 14 bases. The CDR3 totals 18 residues. In germline, CDR1 is SEHNR, CDR2 FQNEAQ (reference sequence). The V and J ends lost 2 bases and 0 bases, in that order; junction bases with no gene match: 3. The CDR3 sequence: CASSLRTSGGISYNEQFF. DNA for the CDR3: TGTGCCAGCAGCTTAAGGACTAGCGGGGGGATCTCCTACAATGAGCAGTTCTTC.

Of note for this clone: Other DNA sequences in this sample translate to the same CDR3. This rearrangement joins TRBV5-1 to TRBJ1-4; 9 bases map to TRBD1. Germline assignment: CDR1 SGHRS and CDR2 YFSETQ. The length of the CDR3 is 15 residues. The V gene end was trimmed by 0 bases and the J gene end by 6 bases; junction bases not matched to a gene: 3. CDR3 amino acids: CASSLGGQGDEKLFF. DNA of the CDR3: TGCGCCAGCAGCTTGGGGGGACAGGGTGATGAAAAACTGTTTTTT.

About this clone: Relative to the germline gene, one junction end is altered; a read error may explain this. The chain is built from TRBV6-1 and TRBJ2-7; D remains ambiguous. In germline, CDR1 is MNHNS, CDR2 SASEGT. The CDR3 sequence is 12 residues long. The CDR3 is CASREDQLGQYF. For the CDR3, the DNA is TGTGCCAGCAGGGAAGACCAGTTGGGGCAGTACTTC.

This clone was seen only once. Other nucleotide sequences in the sample specify the same CDR3. The V call is TRBV13, the J call TRBJ1-1; D is unclear. This CDR3 has 13 residues. V gave up 5 bases and J gave up 1 base, with 8 bases separating them. Germline V gives CDR1 PRHDT, CDR2 FYEKMQ (reference sequence). The CDR3 DNA sequence: TGTGCCAGCAGCCTACGGGGGAACACTGAAGCTTTCTTT. It yields the protein CASSLRGNTEAFF.

This chain joins TRBV5-1 and TRBJ2-7; 9 bases fit TRBD2. V lost 4 bases and J lost 0; bases outside the gene matches: 5. There are 15 residues in the CDR3. Germline CDR1 is SGHRS and CDR2 is YFSETQ. DNA of the CDR3: TGCGCCAGCAGCCCCGGACTAGCGAGCTCCTACGAGCAGTACTTC. It specifies CASSPGLASSYEQYF.

The chain employs TRBV5-1 and TRBJ2-7; unclear D gene. V was clipped by 0 bases and J by 4 bases, with 20 bases between them. Germline-derived CDR1 and CDR2 are SGHRS and YFSETQ. The CDR3 covers 17 residues. This CDR3 is CASSLDPDVEATYEQYF. The CDR3 region has the DNA TGCGCCAGCAGCTTGGACCCTGACGTCGAGGCTACATACGAGCAGTACTTC.

The chain combines TRBV6-2 or TRBV6-3 with TRBJ1-5; 7 bases line up with TRBD1. This CDR3 is 18 amino acids long. The V segment lost 5 bases and the J segment 0 bases; nucleotides outside the gene matches: 13. Germline-derived CDR1 and CDR2 are MNHEY and SVGEGT. The CDR3 bases are TGTGCCAGCAGTACGGGACAGTTTTTCCGCCTTAGCAATCAGCCCCAGCATTTT. Translated, it gives CASSTGQFFRLSNQPQHF.

This chain uses TRBV4-3 with TRBJ2-2, with a weak D call TRBD1 (6 bases). Per the germline V gene, CDR1 is LGHNA and CDR2 is YSLEER. The CDR3 runs 17 residues. V was clipped by 4 bases and J by 0 bases, with 15 bases between them. Written as DNA, the CDR3 is TGCGCCAGCAGCCTCGACCTCAGGGGTCCGAACACCGGGGAGCTGTTTTTT. Protein sequence: CASSLDLRGPNTGELFF.

The rearrangement joins TRBV2 to TRBJ2-1; D unclear. CDR1 and CDR2 (germline): SNHLY, FYNNEI. Trimming left V 1 base short and J 7 bases short, with 8 bases between. The CDR3 covers 13 residues. Here the CDR3 reads CASSEGGKNEQFF. For the CDR3, the DNA is TGTGCCAGCAGTGAAGGCGGAAAAAATGAGCAGTTCTTC.

The chain is built from TRBV11-2 and TRBJ2-1; D is perhaps TRBD1 (6 bases). The CDR3 covers 18 residues. Germline V gene data show CDR1 as SGHAT and CDR2 as FQNNGV. V lost 1 base and J lost 1, with 17 bases in between. The CDR3 sequence is CASSLGAVGAVSYNEQFF. The CDR3 DNA reads TGTGCCAGCAGCTTAGGGGCAGTGGGGGCTGTTTCCTACAATGAGCAGTTCTTC.

In its sample, this clone was seen a few times. This chain connects TRBV5-1 to TRBJ1-1; TRBD1 matches at 9 bases. CDR3 size: 15 residues. The V gene end was trimmed by 3 bases and the J gene end by 7 bases; junction bases not matched to a gene: 10. CDR1 SGHRS and CDR2 YFSETQ come from the germline V gene. The CDR3 reads CASSYRGQDPFEAFF. The CDR3 bases are TGCGCCAGCAGCTACAGGGGGCAGGACCCTTTTGAAGCTTTCTTT. The entire variable domain, with the rest obtained from reference TRBV5-1 and TRBJ1-1, is as follows: KAGVTQTPRYLIKTRGQQVTLSCSPISGHRSVSWYQQTPGQGLQFLFEYFSETQRNKGNFPGRFSGRQFSNSRSEMNVSTLELGDSALYLCASSYRGQDPFEAFFGQGTRLTVV.

J is TRBJ2-2 and V is TRBV4-3; D perhaps matches TRBD1 (6 bases). The V end lost 4 bases, the J end lost 0 bases, and 9 bases lay between the germline ends. The germline V gene has CDR1 LGHNA and CDR2 YSLEER. The CDR3 contains 15 residues. CDR3 sequence: CASSPRQANTGELFF. CDR3 nucleotide sequence: TGCGCCAGCAGCCCCCGACAGGCGAACACCGGGGAGCTGTTTTTT.

This sequence joins TRBV11-2 and TRBJ2-2; a possible D gene is TRBD1 (5 bases). Trimming took off 3 bases at V and 11 bases at J, with 16 bases between the two ends. The CDR3 is made up of 14 amino acids. Germline loops: CDR1 SGHAT, CDR2 FQNNGV. CDR3 nucleotide sequence: TGTGCCAGCAGCTTGCAGACAGAGACAAGTGAGCTGTTTTTT. Its translation: CASSLQTETSELFF.

This chain links TRBV10-2 with TRBJ1-1; 7 bases are shared with TRBD1. This CDR3 has 13 residues. J was trimmed by 5 bases and V by 7 bases; bases with no gene match: 7. Germline CDR1 is WSHSY and CDR2 is SAAADI. The CDR3 nucleotides are TGCGCCAGCACCGCCCAGGGGGGAACTGAAGCTTTCTTT. As protein: CASTAQGGTEAFF.

The CDR3 DNA reads as TGTGCCACCAGCAGAACAGCCTTTAACTATGGCTACACCTTC. Its protein product is CATSRTAFNYGYTF. The gene calls are TRBV15 and TRBJ1-2; D ambiguous. Germline values: CDR1 LNHNV, CDR2 YYDKDF (reference sequence). This CDR3 is 14 amino acids long. Between the trimmed V and J ends, which lost 2 bases and 1 base, there was a span of 8 bases.

The genes are TRBV9 and TRBJ1-5; no firm D call. Germline CDR1 is SGDLS and CDR2 is YYNGEE. Trimming took 4 bases from V and 2 from J, leaving 7 bases between them. There are 13 residues in the CDR3. The CDR3 reads CASSPMGNQPQHF. DNA for the CDR3: TGTGCCAGCAGCCCAATGGGCAATCAGCCCCAGCATTTT.

The gene calls are TRBV27 and TRBJ2-1; D is possibly TRBD1 (6 bases). Deletions cut 6 bases from V and 8 bases from J, with 14 bases between. The CDR3 is made up of 13 amino acids. The V gene's germline CDR1 is MNHEY and CDR2 SMNVEV (reference sequence). CDR3 region: CASSGQSFHEQFF. The CDR3 DNA sequence: TGTGCCAGCAGCGGACAGTCGTTTCATGAGCAGTTCTTC.